One sample yielded the 7 T cell receptor beta chains listed below, sequenced in a study of blood T cell repertoires in COVID-19. TCRdb's table, derived via immunoSEQ multiplex PCR, lists solely in-frame clones and lacks some. This sample has 90,000 to 100,000 clones, with 84% found just once. Sequences were obtained from peripheral blood. Receptor source: a man between 65 and 80 years old with active or convalescent COVID-19.

CDR3 nucleotides: TGTGCCAGCACCTCGGCCATTAACAGCTATGGCTACACCTTC. As protein: CASTSAINSYGYTF. This chain joins TRBV2 and TRBJ1-2; D is unclear. Trimming took off 7 bases at V and 4 bases at J, with 16 bases between the two ends. Germline V gene sequence: CDR1 SNHLY, CDR2 FYNNEI. The CDR3 consists of 14 residues.

The chain links TRBV10-3 to TRBJ2-1; TRBD2 might be the D (5 bases). Trimming left V 3 bases short and J 0 bases short, with 9 bases between. The germline V gene has CDR1 ENHRY and CDR2 SYGVKD. This CDR3 has 15 amino acids. CDR3 sequence reads: CAISDLLVSYNEQFF. Written as DNA, the CDR3 is TGTGCCATCAGTGACTTACTAGTCTCCTACAATGAGCAGTTCTTC.

V gene TRBV7-3 combines with J gene TRBJ2-3, with TRBD2 matching over 7 bases. Trimming took 4 bases from V and 1 from J; bases not matched to a gene: 5. This CDR3 region has 15 residues. Germline V gene sequence: CDR1 SGHTA, CDR2 FQGTGA. The CDR3, as DNA: TGTGCCAGCAGCTCCCGTGGGGGGGGCACAGATACGCAGTATTTT. This codes for CASSSRGGGTDTQYF.

The chain has TRBV4-3 and TRBJ2-1, with 14 bases identical to TRBD2. CDR1 is LGHNA and CDR2 is YSLEER in the germline V gene. With 4 bases clipped from V and 0 bases from J, the junction kept 8 bases outside the gene matches. This CDR3 contains 19 residues. The CDR3 spells CASSLGLAGGSSSYNEQFF. CDR3 coding DNA: TGCGCCAGCAGCCTAGGACTAGCGGGGGGATCGAGCTCCTACAATGAGCAGTTCTTC.

The V call is TRBV5-1, the J call TRBJ2-2; D remains unclear. Germline V gene sequence: CDR1 SGHRS, CDR2 YFSETQ. V lost 0 bases, J lost 1 base, and 4 bases lay in between. The CDR3 spans 14 residues. The CDR3 DNA is TGCGCCAGCAGCTTGGTCCAGAACACCGGGGAGCTGTTTTTT. This encodes CASSLVQNTGELFF.

The rearrangement uses TRBV15 and TRBJ1-1; possible D gene TRBD1, 6 bases. The CDR3 extends over 15 amino acids. Germline V gives CDR1 LNHNV, CDR2 YYDKDF (reference sequence). V was cut by 5 bases and J by 0 bases, with 13 bases left in between. CDR3 coding DNA: TGTGCCACCAGCGGGGGCTTTGGGCTGAACACTGAAGCTTTCTTT. Translation: CATSGGFGLNTEAFF.

The chain joins TRBV4-2 to TRBJ1-2, with 7 nucleotides matching TRBD1. The CDR3 contains 15 residues. The V and J ends lost 2 bases and 4 bases, in that order; junction bases with no gene match: 7. Germline V gene data show CDR1 as LGHNA and CDR2 as YNFKEQ. The CDR3 bases are TGTGCCAGCAGCCAACCTGGGACAGCGAGCTATGGCTACACCTTC. Its protein product is CASSQPGTASYGYTF.